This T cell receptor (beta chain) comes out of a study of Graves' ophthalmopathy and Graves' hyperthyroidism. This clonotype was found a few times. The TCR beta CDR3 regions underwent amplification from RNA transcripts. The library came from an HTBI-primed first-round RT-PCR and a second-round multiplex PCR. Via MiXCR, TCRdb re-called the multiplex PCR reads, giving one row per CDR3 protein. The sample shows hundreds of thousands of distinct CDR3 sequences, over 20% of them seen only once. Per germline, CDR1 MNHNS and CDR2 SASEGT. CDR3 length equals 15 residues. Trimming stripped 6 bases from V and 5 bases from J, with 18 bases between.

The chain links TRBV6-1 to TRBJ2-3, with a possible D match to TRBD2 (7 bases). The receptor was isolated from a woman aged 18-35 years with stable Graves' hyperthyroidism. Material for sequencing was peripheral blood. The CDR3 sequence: CASSGTYRGVDTQYF. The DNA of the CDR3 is TGTGCCAGCAGCGGGACATACCGGGGGGTAGATACGCAGTATTTT.